The clone carrying this T cell receptor beta chain appeared once. The source of the sample is a study of blood T cell repertoires in COVID-19. Turning to the study itself: The study drew acute and convalescent COVID-19 samples from the United States, Italy and Spain. Nucleic acid was either cDNA or gDNA, and it came from T cells, B-cell-depleted T cells, or PBMCs.

CDR1 and CDR2 from the germline V gene are SGHVS and FNYEAQ. The CDR3 extends over 11 amino acids. V was pared by 4 bases and J by 6 bases, with 4 bases between. Clones were read by immunoSEQ multiplex PCR, and TCRdb kept only the in-frame ones, dropping some. The data contain 250,000 or so clones, nearly 90% of them singletons. The receptor was isolated from a woman in her forties who had recovered from COVID-19. The sample taken for sequencing was peripheral blood. The chain employs TRBV7-6 and TRBJ2-1, with D hard to call. The CDR3 sequence is CASSSFNEQFF. The DNA of the CDR3 is TGTGCCAGCAGCTCTTTCAATGAGCAGTTCTTC. The variable domain in full, with the rest retrieved from reference TRBV7-6 and TRBJ2-1, is GAGVSQSPRYKVTKRGQDVALRCDPISGHVSLYWYRQALGQGPEFLTYFNYEAQQDKSGLPNDRFSAERPEGSISTLTIQRTEQRDSAMYRCASSSFNEQFFGPGTRLTVL.